These T cell receptor beta chains were read from a single sample in a study of blood T cell repertoires in COVID-19. The assay was immunoSEQ multiplex PCR, and TCRdb's table has in-frame clones only and misses some. The sample has roughly 150,000 clones; 65% to 80% are singletons. The specimen sequenced was peripheral blood. All receptors derive from a man between 60 and 75 years old with acute or convalescent COVID-19. Each CDR3 is given with its conserved first and last residue. A D gene is named only where the DNA matches it firmly. Where a row states a size, it is once, few, many or the class of an expanded clone; other rows omit it.

-	TRBJ1-2	TRBV4-2	15	TRBD1	CASSQGWDRRRGYTF	TGTGCCAGCAGCCAAGGTTGGGACAGGCGACGGGGGTACACCTTC
-	TRBJ1-6	TRBV5-1	15	TRBD1	CASSSTGDYNSPLHF	TGCGCCAGCAGCTCGACAGGGGACTATAATTCACCCCTCCACTTT
-	TRBJ1-2	TRBV19	15	TRBD1	CASSPPTQGWEGYTF	TGTGCCAGTAGTCCCCCCACACAGGGGTGGGAAGGCTACACCTTC
-	TRBJ2-7	TRBV2	12	TRBD1	CAARDRAYEQYF	TGTGCCGCACGGGACAGAGCCTACGAGCAGTACTTC
-	TRBJ1-3	TRBV18	15	TRBD1	CASSPGQGAGNTIYF	TGTGCCAGCTCACCCGGACAGGGGGCTGGAAACACCATATATTTT
-	TRBJ2-2	TRBV5-6	13	-	CASSLGSTGELFF	TGTGCCAGCAGCTTGGGCAGCACCGGGGAGCTGTTTTTT
once	TRBJ2-7	TRBV13	12	-	CASGVQGSEQYF	TGTGCCAGCGGGGTACAGGGTTCCGAGCAGTACTTC
-	TRBJ2-5	TRBV2	15	TRBD2	CASSILAGGTETQYF	TGTGCCAGCAGTATACTAGCGGGAGGGACAGAGACCCAGTACTTC
-	TRBJ2-7	TRBV11-2	13	-	CASSLPRRVEQYF	TGTGCCAGCAGCTTACCCAGACGGGTCGAGCAGTACTTC
-	TRBJ2-3	TRBV4-1	16	TRBD2	CASSRAGLAATDTQYF	TGCGCCAGCAGCCGCGCAGGACTAGCGGCCACAGATACGCAGTATTTT